The 7 T cell receptor beta chains reported below all come from one sample, sequenced in a study of blood T cell repertoires in COVID-19 (dated by TCRdb to 2018 to 2021). Libraries came from the immunoSEQ multiplex PCR assay. Imported from immuneACCESS, the table was reduced by TCRdb to in-frame sequences with V and J called. These copies leave out some clones; in studies compared against another copy, an unresolved V gene accounts for under half, and the cause of the remainder is not known. The sample table records 100,000 to 150,000 clones; roughly 87% of these occur just once. The ten largest make up roughly 8% of the sample. Sequencing was done on a sample of peripheral blood. All receptors come from a human donor in a cohort sampled during active COVID-19.

This chain links TRBV6-5 with TRBJ1-1, with D tentatively TRBD1 (6 bases). The germline V and J ends were trimmed by 2 bases and 2 bases, with 15 bases remaining between them. CDR3 length: 16 amino acids. Germline loops: CDR1 MNHEY, CDR2 SVGAGI. CDR3 nucleotide sequence: TGTGCCAGCAGTTACGTGGGGGCGCGTAGAAACACTGAAGCTTTCTTT. This codes for CASSYVGARRNTEAFF.

The rearrangement joins TRBV6-5 to TRBJ1-2; D perhaps matches TRBD1 (6 bases). The CDR3 contains 12 residues. Germline CDR1 MNHEY, CDR2 SVGAGI. V was trimmed by 7 bases and J by 2 bases, leaving 8 bases between them. The CDR3 DNA is TGTGCCAGCAACAGGGAGAACTATGGCTACACCTTC. This gives the protein CASNRENYGYTF.

The chain uses TRBV5-1 and TRBJ2-7; 8 positions agree with TRBD2. This CDR3 comprises 15 residues. CDR1 and CDR2 (germline): SGHRS, YFSETQ. V shed 0 bases, J shed 6 bases, and the junction held 8 bases outside the gene matches. For the CDR3, the DNA is TGCGCCAGCAGCTTGGCGCCCAGCGGGGGCCCCGAGCAGTACTTC. Amino acids: CASSLAPSGGPEQYF.

V gene TRBV18 combines with J gene TRBJ2-3; TRBD2 matches at 10 bases. CDR1 and CDR2 (germline): KGHSH, LQKENI. V was clipped by 5 bases and J by 4 bases; unmatched bases: 3. CDR3 size: 14 residues. CDR3 DNA: TGTGCCAGCTCATCTAGCGGGAGCCCAGATACGCAGTATTTT. Protein sequence: CASSSSGSPDTQYF.

This sequence joins TRBV6-5 and TRBJ1-1, with D hard to call. The CDR3 extends over 13 amino acids. CDR1 and CDR2 from the germline V gene are MNHEY and SVGAGI. Between the trimmed V and J ends, which lost 6 bases and 1 base, there was a span of 9 bases. CDR3 nucleotide sequence: TGTGCCAGCAGCCTGGAGCGGAACACTGAAGCTTTCTTT. Amino acid sequence: CASSLERNTEAFF.

The J gene is TRBJ1-2, the V gene TRBV5-1; D is unclear. This CDR3 has 14 amino acids. The germline V gene has CDR1 SGHRS and CDR2 YFSETQ. V was cut by 4 bases and J by 2 bases, with 12 bases left in between. The CDR3 region is CASSPDTVNYGYTF. The CDR3 DNA is TGCGCCAGCAGCCCTGACACGGTAAACTATGGCTACACCTTC.

The V gene is TRBV12-3 or TRBV12-4, the J gene TRBJ2-5, with D maybe TRBD1 (5 bases). Trimming pared 6 bases from V and 2 bases from J, leaving 10 bases between. The CDR3 contains 13 residues. CDR3 DNA sequence: TGTGCCAGCAGGCTGACAGAGCAAGAGACCCAGTACTTC. Translation gives CASRLTEQETQYF.